The entry below describes one T cell receptor beta chain. V was shortened by 3 bases and J by 4 bases, with 9 bases between the two germline ends. CDR1 is SGHRS and CDR2 is YFSETQ in the germline V gene. This CDR3 comprises 13 residues. The record originates from a study of blood T cell repertoires in COVID-19. For the study at large: The cDNA or gDNA used as material had been derived from T cells, B-cell-depleted T cells, or PBMCs.

TCRdb's table, derived via immunoSEQ multiplex PCR, lists solely in-frame clones and lacks some. The profile shows under 150,000 clones, about 90% of them singletons. The sequencing input was peripheral blood. The V call is TRBV5-1, the J call TRBJ2-3, with D maybe TRBD2 (6 bases). The sequence came from a woman aged 45-65 years who had recovered from COVID-19. Written as DNA, the CDR3 is TGCGCCAGCAGCTCACAGCGGGCAGATACGCAGTATTTT. Its protein product is CASSSQRADTQYF.